A single sample is the source of the 22 T cell receptor beta chains below, sequenced in a study of T cell repertoires in cytomegalovirus infection. Using its own MiXCR run on the reads, TCRdb lists one record per CDR3 protein. The sample includes around 74,000 distinct CDR3 sequences, less than 4.5% seen only once; the top ten take about 4.6%. Sequences were obtained from PBMCs. Receptor source: a human donor in good health (CMV status not recorded). Some clones in this sample may be carry-over from other donors' samples.

In this sample, this clonotype turned up many times. The rearrangement uses TRBV12-3 or TRBV12-4 and TRBJ2-1, with 7 bases identical to TRBD1. J gave up 5 bases and V 7 bases, and 5 bases lay outside the gene matches. The CDR3 sequence is 13 residues long. CDR3 residues: CASMGQLDNEQFF. As DNA, the CDR3 is TGTGCCAGCATGGGACAGCTGGACAATGAGCAGTTCTTC.

This clonotype was counted many times. The J gene is TRBJ2-5, the V gene TRBV7-9, with D hard to call. V lost 5 bases to trimming and J lost 5 bases, with 12 bases between them. This CDR3 comprises 13 residues. Germline V gene sequence: CDR1 SEHNR, CDR2 FQNEAQ (reference sequence). Here the CDR3 reads CASSLPSGETQYF. The CDR3 DNA reads TGTGCCAGCAGCCTACCCTCTGGGGAGACCCAGTACTTC.

This clonotype was recorded many times. The chain uses TRBV4-2 and TRBJ2-1, with TRBD2 matching 8 bases. Germline V gives CDR1 LGHNA, CDR2 YNFKEQ. The CDR3 runs to 17 residues. Losses at the gene ends were 0 bases for V and 9 bases for J; bases not matched to a gene: 13. The CDR3: CASSQDPSGGGRGEQFF. Written as DNA, the CDR3 is TGTGCCAGCAGCCAAGACCCCTCGGGGGGGGGCCGAGGTGAGCAGTTCTTC.

The table lists this clonotype with many counts. CDR3 bases: TGTGCCAGCAGCCCTCCCGGAAGGGAGAACACTGAAGCTTTCTTT. It yields the protein CASSPPGRENTEAFF. J is TRBJ1-1 and V is TRBV7-8; D is unclear. V lost 5 bases, J lost 1 base, and 14 bases lay in between. The CDR3 sequence is 15 residues long. CDR1 is SGHVS, CDR2 FQNEAQ, per germline.

At least ten counts were recorded for this clonotype. V and J are TRBV7-2 and TRBJ1-1; D is perhaps TRBD1 (6 bases). Germline lookup yields CDR1 SGHTA and CDR2 FQGNSA. The V end lost 7 bases, the J end lost 4 bases, and 25 bases lay between the germline ends. CDR3 size: 17 residues. Written as DNA, the CDR3 is TGTGCCAGCACCCCTGGACAGCCAGGAGGGGCTGGCACTGAAGCTTTCTTT. This codes for CASTPGQPGGAGTEAFF.

This clonotype was detected ten times or more. J is TRBJ1-4 and V is TRBV6-2 or TRBV6-3, with unresolved D. The germline gives CDR1 MNHEY, CDR2 SVGEGT. V was shortened by 6 bases and J by 0 bases, with 14 bases between the two germline ends. The length of the CDR3 is 16 residues. In DNA, the CDR3 is TGTGCCAGCAGACACGGGTTGTGGACAACTAATGAAAAACTGTTTTTT. This encodes CASRHGLWTTNEKLFF.

By sample fraction, this clonotype is medium-sized (0.01 to 0.1%). The rearrangement joins TRBV7-2 to TRBJ2-7, with D unclear. Trimming removed 5 bases from V and 2 bases from J, with 16 bases in between. CDR1 and CDR2 from the germline V gene are SGHTA and FQGNSA. There are 15 residues in the CDR3. CDR3 protein: CASSLGTVVTYEQYF. The CDR3 DNA follows: TGTGCCAGCAGCCTAGGCACAGTAGTCACCTACGAGCAGTACTTC.

This clonotype turned up a few times. CDR3 loop: CASSLAGGYTIYF. CDR3 nucleotide sequence: TGTGCCAGCAGCTTAGCCGGGGGCTACACCATATATTTT. The genes are TRBV11-3 and TRBJ1-3; the D gene is possibly TRBD1 (6 bases). This CDR3 spans 13 amino acids. Trimming took off 1 base at V and 8 bases at J, with 9 bases between the two ends. Germline CDR1 is SGHNT and CDR2 is YENEEA.

This clonotype showed up many times. The genes are TRBV7-2 and TRBJ2-3; 13 bases line up with TRBD2. The CDR3 runs 19 residues. Germline assignment: CDR1 SGHTA and CDR2 FQGNSA. The V gene end was trimmed by 6 bases and the J gene end by 1 base; junction bases not matched to a gene: 13. The CDR3 DNA reads TGTGCCAGCAGTGACGTAGGAACTAGCGGGGGGGCAGGCACAGATACGCAGTATTTT. Amino acid sequence: CASSDVGTSGGAGTDTQYF. The full variable domain, its missing parts supplied by reference TRBV7-2 and TRBJ2-3, is GAGVSQSPSNKVTEKGKDVELRCDPISGHTALYWYRQSLGQGLEFLIYFQGNSAPDKSGLPSDRFSAERTGGSVSTLTIQRTQQEDSAVYLCASSDVGTSGGAGTDTQYFGPGTRLTVL.

This clonotype showed up many times. The chain recombines TRBV20-1 with TRBJ1-1, with D uncertain. V lost 0 bases to trimming and J lost 11 bases, with 22 bases between them. The CDR3 is 15 residues long. Germline assignment: CDR1 DFQATT and CDR2 SNEGSKA (reference sequence). The chain's CDR3 is CSARDRRDGSGDAFF. CDR3 DNA sequence: TGCAGTGCTAGAGACAGAAGAGACGGTAGTGGGGATGCTTTCTTT.

This clonotype was picked up many times. The genes are TRBV6-2 or TRBV6-3 and TRBJ2-5, with D hard to call. The V gene lost 6 bases and the J gene lost 3 bases, with 5 bases spanning the gap. The CDR3 has 11 amino acids. Germline V gene sequence: CDR1 MNHEY, CDR2 SVGEGT. The CDR3 DNA reads as TGTGCCAGCAGCCGAGAAGAGACCCAGTACTTC. It specifies CASSREETQYF.

This clonotype was picked up many times. The chain employs TRBV7-2 and TRBJ1-2; no definite D call. Trimming cost V 1 base and J 6 bases, with 15 bases left between them. CDR1 is SGHTA, CDR2 FQGNSA, per germline. The CDR3 has 15 residues. The CDR3 bases are TGTGCCAGCAGCTTAGGTCCTTCAGGCGTTGATGGCTACACCTTC. It codes for CASSLGPSGVDGYTF. The whole variable domain, filled in from reference TRBV7-2 and TRBJ1-2, reads GAGVSQSPSNKVTEKGKDVELRCDPISGHTALYWYRQSLGQGLEFLIYFQGNSAPDKSGLPSDRFSAERTGGSVSTLTIQRTQQEDSAVYLCASSLGPSGVDGYTFGSGTRLTVV.

This clonotype was recorded at least ten times. The genes are TRBV19 and TRBJ1-1; a possible D gene is TRBD1 (5 bases). This CDR3 contains 14 residues. CDR1 is LNHDA, CDR2 SQIVND, per germline (reference sequence). Trimming removed 5 bases at V and 0 bases at J, with 10 bases between. The CDR3 spells CASSPAGLNTEAFF. The CDR3 DNA reads as TGTGCCAGTAGTCCCGCAGGGTTGAACACTGAAGCTTTCTTT.

Many counts were recorded for this clonotype. This rearrangement joins TRBV7-8 to TRBJ1-1; D not certain. This CDR3 spans 14 amino acids. Germline V gives CDR1 SGHVS, CDR2 FQNEAQ. V dropped 4 bases and J dropped 0 bases, with 9 bases sitting between them. The CDR3 sequence is CASSSLTLNTEAFF. Written as DNA, the CDR3 is TGTGCCAGCAGCTCCTTAACATTGAACACTGAAGCTTTCTTT. Combining the CDR3 with reference TRBV7-8 and TRBJ1-1 gives the whole variable domain GAGVSQSPRYKVAKRGQDVALRCDPISGHVSLFWYQQALGQGPEFLTYFQNEAQLDKSGLPSDRFFAERPEGSVSTLKIQRTQQEDSAVYLCASSSLTLNTEAFFGQGTRLTVV.

Only a few counts were recorded for this clonotype. The J gene is TRBJ2-2, the V gene TRBV7-2; D uncertain. CDR3 length equals 12 residues. Germline V gene sequence: CDR1 SGHTA, CDR2 FQGNSA. V lost 1 base and J 13 bases, leaving 10 bases between the germline ends. For the CDR3, the DNA is TGTGCCAGCAGCTTAGTCCGTGTGGGGCTGTTTTTT. Its translation: CASSLVRVGLFF.

This clonotype showed up many times. The chain joins TRBV19 to TRBJ1-5; TRBD1 matches at 7 bases. Germline trimming cut 4 bases from V and 13 bases from J; bases unmatched to any gene: 13. Germline V gene lookup returns CDR1 LNHDA and CDR2 SQIVND (reference sequence). The CDR3 is made up of 14 amino acids. CDR3 loop: CASSTNRGLGPQHF. CDR3 DNA: TGTGCCAGTAGTACGAACAGGGGCCTCGGGCCACAGCATTTT.

This clonotype is medium-sized in the sample. The chain joins TRBV5-6 to TRBJ2-3, with no clear D. Per germline, CDR1 SGHDT and CDR2 YYEEEE. The CDR3 length is 15 residues. V dropped 1 base and J dropped 2 bases, with 11 bases sitting between them. The CDR3 loop reads CASSLLGLYTDTQYF. The DNA for the CDR3 is TGTGCCAGCAGCTTGTTGGGCCTTTACACAGATACGCAGTATTTT.

This clonotype was found many times. The CDR3 DNA sequence: TGTGCCAGCAGACAGGGACAGTTATACGAGCAGTACTTC. This encodes CASRQGQLYEQYF. The V call is TRBV28, the J call TRBJ2-7, with 7 nucleotides matching TRBD1. Trimming cost V 6 bases and J 4 bases; bases outside gene matches: 6. Germline assignment: CDR1 MDHEN and CDR2 SYDVKM. The CDR3 extends over 13 amino acids. Full variable domain (rest looked up from reference TRBV28 and TRBJ2-7): DVKVTQSSRYLVKRTGEKVFLECVQDMDHENMFWYRQDPGLGLRLIYFSYDVKMKEKGDIPEGYSVSREKKERFSLILESASTNQTSMYLCASRQGQLYEQYFGPGTRLTVT.

This clonotype was found many times. DNA of the CDR3: TGTGCCAGCAGCTTGGATCAGGGGTCCTACAATGAGCAGTTCTTC. Encoded protein: CASSLDQGSYNEQFF. V and J are TRBV5-4 and TRBJ2-1; the D gene is possibly TRBD1 (6 bases). The CDR3 runs to 15 residues. The germline V and J ends were trimmed by 0 bases and 1 base, with 8 bases remaining between them. Per the germline V gene, CDR1 is SGHNT and CDR2 is YYREEE (reference sequence). Complete variable domain (other parts from reference TRBV5-4 and TRBJ2-1): ETGVTQSPTHLIKTRGQQVTLRCSSQSGHNTVSWYQQALGQGPQFIFQYYREEENGRGNFPPRFSGLQFPNYSSELNVNALELDDSALYLCASSLDQGSYNEQFFGPGTRLTVL.

Ten or more counts support this clonotype. The rearrangement uses TRBV4-1 and TRBJ1-2; 7 nucleotides align to TRBD1. This CDR3 region has 15 residues. Germline loops: CDR1 MGHRA, CDR2 YSYEKL. V trimming: 4 bases; J trimming: 2 bases; junction bases outside the gene matches: 7. Here the CDR3 reads CASSRSGQANYGYTF. The CDR3 coding sequence is TGCGCCAGCAGCCGAAGTGGACAGGCCAACTATGGCTACACCTTC.

This clonotype occurred many times. The V gene is TRBV6-2 or TRBV6-3, the J gene TRBJ2-3; TRBD2 matches 14 bases. Trimming cost V 4 bases and J 4 bases; bases outside gene matches: 1. This CDR3 spans 15 amino acids. Germline CDR1 MNHEY, CDR2 SVGEGT. CDR3 protein: CASSLTSGGADTQYF. The CDR3 DNA reads as TGTGCCAGCAGTTTGACTAGCGGGGGGGCAGATACGCAGTATTTT.

There are many counts of this clonotype. V is TRBV18 and J is TRBJ1-5; TRBD1 agrees at 7 bases. Germline CDR1 reads KGHSH; CDR2 reads LQKENI. The V gene end was trimmed by 1 base and the J gene end by 4 bases; junction bases not matched to a gene: 4. The CDR3 runs 15 residues. CDR3 bases: TGTGCCAGCTCACCACTCCGGGACAGAAATCAGCCCCAGCATTTT. Its protein is CASSPLRDRNQPQHF.